The 17 T cell receptor beta chains presented below share a single source sample, sequenced in a study of shared clonotypes between healthy human individuals. The naive CD8 fraction comprised CD45RO-negative cells positively selected for CCR7 and excluded terminally differentiated effector memory CD45RA+ cells. Data came from immunoSEQ multiplex PCR; TCRdb stores just in-frame clones and leaves some out. The profile covers roughly 1,800,000 clones, with 85% to 95% appearing a single time and approximately 1.2% taken by the ten largest. The specimen sequenced was naive CD8+ T cells sorted from blood. The receptors come from a man between 18 and 35 years old in good health.

This sequence joins TRBV7-9 and TRBJ2-1; 9 bases are a match to TRBD2. Germline lookup yields CDR1 SEHNR and CDR2 FQNEAQ (reference sequence). CDR3 length: 15 amino acids. With 5 bases clipped from V and 6 bases from J, the junction kept 8 bases outside the gene matches. CDR3 sequence reads: CASSALTSGLNEQFF. The DNA of the CDR3 is TGTGCCAGCAGCGCCTTGACTAGCGGACTCAATGAGCAGTTCTTC.

Concerning this clone: The same CDR3 can be traced to other DNA sequences in this sample. The chain joins TRBV19 to TRBJ2-1, with D unclear. The V and J ends lost 0 bases and 4 bases respectively, with 7 bases between them. The germline V gene has CDR1 LNHDA and CDR2 SQIVND (reference sequence). The CDR3 is made up of 14 amino acids. The CDR3 loop is CASSIDLEYNEQFF. The DNA of the CDR3 is TGTGCCAGTAGTATAGATCTTGAATACAATGAGCAGTTCTTC.

The V gene is TRBV5-5, the J gene TRBJ1-1; a weak D match, TRBD1 (6 bases). This CDR3 contains 16 residues. V lost 0 bases to trimming and J lost 0 bases, with 12 bases between them. In germline, CDR1 is SGHKS, CDR2 YYEKEE (reference sequence). CDR3 amino acids: CASSLAAGAMNTEAFF. CDR3 nucleotide sequence: TGTGCCAGCAGCTTGGCGGCAGGGGCTATGAACACTGAAGCTTTCTTT.

This chain connects TRBV18 to TRBJ2-7; TRBD2 matches at 8 bases. The trim removed 0 bases at V and 7 bases at J, leaving 5 bases unmatched. This CDR3 is 14 amino acids long. Germline CDR1 KGHSH, CDR2 LQKENI. This CDR3 is CASSPPGSGVEQYF. In nucleotides, the CDR3 is TGTGCCAGCTCACCACCAGGTAGCGGGGTTGAGCAGTACTTC.

This clone was seen only once. Other DNA sequences of this sample code for an identical CDR3. CDR3: CASSQGTSAYEQYF. The CDR3 nucleotides are TGCGCCAGCAGCCAAGGGACTTCGGCTTACGAGCAGTACTTC. The V call is TRBV4-3, the J call TRBJ2-7, with a tentative D call TRBD2 (5 bases). This CDR3 is built from 14 residues. Trimming removed 1 base at V and 4 bases at J, with 11 bases between. The germline V gene has CDR1 LGHNA and CDR2 YSLEER.

A note on this clone: In the same sample, other DNA sequences code for this CDR3. J is TRBJ2-2 and V is TRBV27; D tentatively reads TRBD1 or TRBD2 (5 bases each). Germline-derived CDR1 and CDR2 are MNHEY and SMNVEV (reference sequence). This CDR3 region has 16 residues. The ends were cut back, 1 base at V and 5 bases at J, with 14 bases in the middle. This chain's CDR3 is CASSLLGVGGTGELFF. The CDR3 DNA reads TGTGCCAGCAGTTTATTGGGGGTTGGGGGTACCGGGGAGCTGTTTTTT.

In the case of this clone: Within the sample, other DNA sequences also encode this same CDR3. The chain carries TRBV6-5 and TRBJ1-1; D not resolved. Trimming removed 0 bases from V and 5 bases from J, with 10 bases in between. CDR1 and CDR2 (germline): MNHEY, SVGAGI. This CDR3 comprises 14 residues. CDR3 in amino acids: CASSYSEGGTEAFF. CDR3 nucleotide sequence: TGTGCCAGCAGTTACTCAGAGGGTGGAACTGAAGCTTTCTTT.

The chain joins TRBV6-6 to TRBJ2-7; 12 bases align to TRBD1. The CDR3 is 14 amino acids. Trimming took 5 bases from V and 3 from J; bases not matched to a gene: 2. CDR1 is MNHNY, CDR2 SVGAGI, per germline (reference sequence). The CDR3 DNA is TGTGCCAGCAGTGGGACAGGGGGCGGCTACGAGCAGTACTTC. Its translation: CASSGTGGGYEQYF.

The V gene is TRBV19, the J gene TRBJ1-6; 10 nucleotides align to TRBD1. Germline V gene lookup returns CDR1 LNHDA and CDR2 SQIVND (reference sequence). The trim removed 6 bases at V and 7 bases at J, leaving 6 bases unmatched. The CDR3 is made up of 15 amino acids. CDR3 region: CASSMDRGSNSPLHF. The CDR3 nucleotides read TGTGCCAGTAGCATGGACAGGGGGAGCAATTCACCCCTCCACTTT.

V and J are TRBV25-1 and TRBJ2-6, with D perhaps TRBD2 (5 bases). Germline lookup yields CDR1 MGHDK and CDR2 SYGVNS. The germline V and J ends were trimmed by 4 bases and 8 bases, with 9 bases remaining between them. The CDR3 covers 13 residues. CDR3 nucleotide sequence: TGTGCCAGCAGTGCGTCGGGGTCCAACGTCCTGACTTTC. As protein: CASSASGSNVLTF.

The chain uses TRBV30 and TRBJ1-6; D not resolved. The germline CDR1 and CDR2 sequences are GTSNPN and SVGIG (reference sequence). This CDR3 spans 12 amino acids. Trimming took 3 bases from V and 11 from J, leaving 11 bases between them. The CDR3 bases are TGTGCCTGGAGCGGCCTCGGGGCACCCCTCCACTTT. It encodes CAWSGLGAPLHF.

The chain uses TRBV6-4 and TRBJ2-2; D is unclear. Trimming cost V 2 bases and J 4 bases, with 5 bases left between them. The CDR3 loop spans 13 amino acids. Germline CDR1 MRHNA, CDR2 SNTAGT. The CDR3 nucleotides are TGTGCCAGCAGTGACGTTGGCACCGGGGAGCTGTTTTTT. Translated, it gives CASSDVGTGELFF.

The J gene is TRBJ2-4, the V gene TRBV5-1, with TRBD1 matching over 10 bases. The CDR3 totals 17 residues. Germline-derived CDR1 and CDR2 are SGHRS and YFSETQ. V was pared by 4 bases and J by 9 bases, with 16 bases of the junction left unmatched. CDR3 coding DNA: TGCGCCAGCAGCCTCTTTCCGGGACAGGGGCATGGAGGCATTCAGTACTTC. Its protein product is CASSLFPGQGHGGIQYF.

The chain uses TRBV28 and TRBJ1-1; TRBD1 matches 9 bases. This CDR3 is 14 amino acids long. Germline V gene sequence: CDR1 MDHEN, CDR2 SYDVKM. Losses at the gene ends were 5 bases for V and 8 bases for J; bases not matched to a gene: 9. This CDR3 reads CASSRTGAAEEAFF. For the CDR3, the DNA is TGTGCCAGCAGTCGGACAGGGGCGGCGGAGGAAGCTTTCTTT.

This clone was seen once. J is TRBJ2-1 and V is TRBV7-2; D assignment may be TRBD1 or TRBD2 (5 bases each). The CDR3 is made up of 14 amino acids. Germline CDR1 is SGHTA and CDR2 is FQGNSA. The germline V and J ends were trimmed by 3 bases and 7 bases, with 13 bases remaining between them. CDR3 residues: CASSFGTRVNEQFF. Here the CDR3 DNA reads TGTGCCAGCAGCTTCGGGACGAGAGTTAATGAGCAGTTCTTC.

A note on this clone: Other DNA sequences in the sample encode the same CDR3. The rearrangement links TRBV9 to TRBJ2-7, with TRBD1 matching over 8 bases. The length of the CDR3 is 14 residues. V shed 3 bases, J shed 0 bases, and the junction held 2 bases outside the gene matches. Germline V lookup: CDR1 SGDLS, CDR2 YYNGEE. In nucleotides, the CDR3 is TGTGCCAGCAGCGCCCAGGGGGCCTCCTACGAGCAGTACTTC. Residues: CASSAQGASYEQYF.

This sequence joins TRBV30 and TRBJ2-5; possible D gene TRBD1, 6 bases. The V and J ends lost 6 bases and 2 bases respectively, with 13 bases between them. Germline V gene sequence: CDR1 GTSNPN, CDR2 SVGIG (reference sequence). The CDR3 sequence is 13 residues long. The CDR3 coding sequence is TGTGCCTGTTTCCGGACAGCTCAAGAGACCCAGTACTTC. Translated: CACFRTAQETQYF.